The 26 T cell receptor beta chains reported below all come from one sample, sequenced in a study of T-cell reconstitution after alpha-beta-depleted transplantation in children. Preparation of the TCRbeta library was carried out with unique molecular identifiers. A single record per CDR3 protein comes from TCRdb applying MiXCR to the PCR reads. This table has roughly 190,000 distinct CDR3 sequences, 14% to 15% appearing once. Sample: PBMCs from the stem cell graft donor, taken from the stem cell graft. These receptors were collected from a human donor who donated a stem cell graft to a child with acute lymphoblastic leukemia.

This clonotype was seen ten or more times. The chain recombines TRBV12-3 or TRBV12-4 with TRBJ2-7; the match to TRBD2 covers 10 bases. With 2 bases clipped from V and 3 bases from J, the junction kept 4 bases outside the gene matches. There are 15 residues in the CDR3. The CDR3 here is CASSLKSSGGYEQYF. In DNA form, the CDR3 reads TGTGCCAGCAGTTTAAAGTCTAGCGGGGGCTACGAGCAGTACTTC.

This clonotype was counted ten times or more. The rearrangement links TRBV5-1 to TRBJ2-2, with a possible D match to TRBD1 (5 bases). With 2 bases removed from V and 7 bases from J, the gap between germline ends came to 9 bases. The CDR3 loop spans 13 amino acids. The germline V gene has CDR1 SGHRS and CDR2 YFSETQ. The CDR3: CASSFARDGELFF. In DNA form, the CDR3 reads TGCGCCAGCAGCTTTGCCAGGGACGGGGAGCTGTTTTTT.

The rearrangement uses TRBV18 and TRBJ2-5, with no clear D. Looked up from germline, CDR1 is KGHSH and CDR2 is LQKENI. This CDR3 has 14 amino acids. Deletions cut 9 bases from V and 6 bases from J, with 20 bases between. CDR3 residues: CASVHDGLLKTQYF. The CDR3 DNA is TGTGCCAGTGTACACGACGGTCTTTTGAAGACCCAGTACTTC.

This clonotype was seen at least ten times. This chain uses TRBV12-3 or TRBV12-4 with TRBJ1-5; D is unresolved. The CDR3 covers 16 residues. Trimming cost V 6 bases and J 3 bases, with 18 bases left between them. Written as DNA, the CDR3 is TGTGCCAGCAGCCATTCCGACCGGCTTCTCAATCAGCCCCAGCATTTT. This sequence encodes CASSHSDRLLNQPQHF.

This clonotype occurred many times. The V call is TRBV12-3 or TRBV12-4, the J call TRBJ2-5; 7 bases agree with TRBD2. V was clipped by 5 bases and J by 5 bases; unmatched bases: 11. The CDR3 loop spans 15 amino acids. CDR3 amino acids: CASSHRDYPRETQYF. The CDR3 region has the DNA TGTGCCAGCAGTCACCGGGACTATCCGAGGGAGACCCAGTACTTC.

At least ten counts were recorded for this clonotype. The chain combines TRBV20-1 with TRBJ2-3; 9 bases match TRBD2. V trimming: 3 bases; J trimming: 1 base; junction bases outside the gene matches: 2. CDR1 is DFQATT and CDR2 is SNEGSKA in the germline V gene (reference sequence). The CDR3 totals 14 residues. CDR3 sequence reads: CSASGGGGTDTQYF. Written as DNA, the CDR3 is TGCAGTGCTAGTGGCGGGGGGGGCACAGATACGCAGTATTTT.

This clonotype was counted many times. The chain joins TRBV5-1 to TRBJ2-3; unclear D gene. Germline-derived CDR1 and CDR2 are SGHRS and YFSETQ. With 7 bases removed from V and 2 bases from J, the gap between germline ends came to 11 bases. The CDR3 covers 13 residues. The CDR3 sequence: CASGDGDTDTQYF. In DNA, the CDR3 is TGCGCCAGCGGAGACGGAGACACAGATACGCAGTATTTT.

For this clonotype: This may arise from a read error, as a much more abundant clone is one base away. The chain joins TRBV20-1 to TRBJ1-1, with D unclear. This CDR3 is 12 amino acids long. From germline, CDR1 is DFQATT and CDR2 SNEGSKA (reference sequence). The CDR3 reads CSASAVNAEAFF. Written as DNA, the CDR3 is TGCAGTGCTAGTGCGGTGAACGCTGAAGCTTTCTTT.

This clonotype was seen only a few times. This sequence joins TRBV11-3 and TRBJ2-7, with D perhaps TRBD2 (6 bases). The CDR3 runs to 16 residues. Trimming took off 0 bases at V and 4 bases at J, with 16 bases between the two ends. Germline loops: CDR1 SGHNT, CDR2 YENEEA. CDR3 region: CASSLDLSAGRYEQYF. Written as DNA, the CDR3 is TGTGCCAGCAGCTTAGATCTATCAGCGGGTCGGTACGAGCAGTACTTC.

This clonotype has more than one count but fewer than ten. The chain links TRBV5-1 to TRBJ2-7; D might be TRBD1 (5 bases). The germline gives CDR1 SGHRS, CDR2 YFSETQ. Deletions cut 4 bases from V and 7 bases from J, with 21 bases between. The CDR3 runs to 15 residues. CDR3 nucleotide sequence: TGCGCCAGCAGCCCGGGCCCCCAGGGTTTGGGGGAGCAGTACTTC. It translates to CASSPGPQGLGEQYF. Combining the CDR3 with reference TRBV5-1 and TRBJ2-7 gives the whole variable domain KAGVTQTPRYLIKTRGQQVTLSCSPISGHRSVSWYQQTPGQGLQFLFEYFSETQRNKGNFPGRFSGRQFSNSRSEMNVSTLELGDSALYLCASSPGPQGLGEQYFGPGTRLTVT.

This clonotype has ten or more counts. The V call is TRBV20-1, the J call TRBJ1-5; 8 bases are shared with TRBD1. Germline CDR1 DFQATT, CDR2 SNEGSKA (reference sequence). Trimming at V came to 0 bases and at J to 0 bases, leaving 1 base not matched to a gene. The CDR3 has 15 residues. This CDR3 is CSAREGQVSNQPQHF. The CDR3 nucleotides read TGCAGTGCTAGAGAGGGACAGGTTAGCAATCAGCCCCAGCATTTT.

This clonotype was detected many times. The rearrangement links TRBV7-9 to TRBJ2-5; D is unresolved. CDR3 length equals 12 residues. Germline V gives CDR1 SEHNR, CDR2 FQNEAQ (reference sequence). V dropped 6 bases and J dropped 5 bases, with 10 bases sitting between them. CDR3 bases: TGTGCCAGCAGTCAGGCAGCGGAGACCCAGTACTTC. Translated: CASSQAAETQYF.

This clonotype has a count of ten or more. The rearrangement uses TRBV28 and TRBJ2-1; 12 nucleotides align to TRBD2. The CDR3 sequence is 15 residues long. The junction had 6 bases not matched to a gene; V was cut back by 5 bases and J by 7 bases. Germline-derived CDR1 and CDR2 are MDHEN and SYDVKM. The DNA of the CDR3 is TGTGCCAGCAGTCCCGGACTAGCGGGACGGAATGAGCAGTTCTTC. Amino acid sequence: CASSPGLAGRNEQFF.

The CDR3 loop reads CASSPSGQLNSPLHF. The CDR3 DNA follows: TGTGCCAGCAGCCCGTCGGGACAGCTTAATTCACCCCTCCACTTT. The chain carries TRBV12-3 or TRBV12-4 and TRBJ1-6; 7 nucleotides match TRBD1. The CDR3 is made up of 15 amino acids. The trim removed 6 bases at V and 6 bases at J, leaving 8 bases unmatched.

At least ten counts were recorded for this clonotype. V usage is TRBV5-1 and J usage is TRBJ2-5; D might be TRBD2 (5 bases). Germline V lookup: CDR1 SGHRS, CDR2 YFSETQ. V lost 3 bases and J lost 1, with 10 bases in between. This CDR3 spans 14 amino acids. CDR3 protein: CASSSGGVQETQYF. The CDR3 DNA reads as TGCGCCAGCAGCTCCGGAGGTGTCCAAGAGACCCAGTACTTC.

This clonotype has a count of ten or more. This chain joins TRBV7-8 and TRBJ2-7, with 13 bases lining up with TRBD2. Trimming at V came to 5 bases and at J to 7 bases, leaving 11 bases not matched to a gene. The germline gives CDR1 SGHVS, CDR2 FQNEAQ. This CDR3 spans 16 amino acids. The CDR3 protein is CASSAGLAGVRGEQYF. CDR3 DNA sequence: TGTGCCAGCAGCGCTGGACTAGCGGGAGTAAGAGGGGAGCAGTACTTC.

This clonotype was seen many times. The junction departs from germline at one end; a sequencing error may be responsible. The V call is TRBV6-1, the J call TRBJ1-1; TRBD1 might be the D (5 bases). The CDR3 sequence is 13 residues long. Germline assignment: CDR1 MNHNS and CDR2 SASEGT. CDR3 sequence: CASSLGDNTEAFF. The CDR3 bases are TGCGCCAGCAGCTTGGGGGACAACACTGAAGCTTTCTTT.

This clonotype was detected ten times or more. The V and J genes are TRBV20-1 and TRBJ2-1; D remains ambiguous. Trimming shortened V by 3 bases and J by 6 bases, and 6 bases separated the two germline ends. In germline, CDR1 is DFQATT, CDR2 SNEGSKA (reference sequence). The CDR3 consists of 11 residues. The CDR3 DNA reads TGCAGTGCTAGCAAAGGCAATGAGCAGTTCTTC. Protein sequence: CSASKGNEQFF.

A note on this clonotype: A read error is possible here, since a much larger clone lies one base away. The chain combines TRBV2 with TRBJ1-1, with D unclear. This CDR3 contains 14 residues. Germline V gene data show CDR1 as SNHLY and CDR2 as FYNNEI. CDR3 sequence reads: CARSERGRRTEAFF. The CDR3 DNA is TGTGCCCGCAGTGAACGAGGGCGTCGCACTGAAGCTTTCTTT. The complete variable domain, with remaining parts taken from reference TRBV2 and TRBJ1-1, reads EPEVTQTPSHQVTQMGQEVILRCVPISNHLYFYWYRQILGQKVEFLVSFYNNEISEKSEIFDDQFSVERPDGSNFTLKIRSTKLEDSAMYFCARSERGRRTEAFFGQGTRLTVV.

This clonotype was picked up many times. This chain links TRBV7-8 with TRBJ1-4; D is undetermined. Germline V CDR1 and CDR2: SGHVS, FQNEAQ. This CDR3 contains 15 residues. V was pared by 1 base and J by 4 bases, with 10 bases between. This CDR3 is CASSLEATVNEKLFF. CDR3 bases: TGTGCCAGCAGCTTAGAAGCGACGGTTAATGAAAAACTGTTTTTT.

This clonotype was detected ten times or more. The rearrangement links TRBV5-6 to TRBJ2-2; unclear D gene. This CDR3 is built from 16 residues. V lost 0 bases and J 8 bases, leaving 17 bases between the germline ends. Germline V lookup: CDR1 SGHDT, CDR2 YYEEEE. The CDR3 sequence is CASSLEDLGFLGELFF. The CDR3 coding sequence is TGTGCCAGCAGCTTGGAGGACCTAGGCTTCCTGGGGGAGCTGTTTTTT.

Concerning this clonotype: A read error is possible here, since a much larger clone lies one base away. The chain has TRBV5-1 and TRBJ2-2; D may be TRBD2 (6 bases). The CDR3 consists of 17 residues. V shed 0 bases and J shed 6 bases, with 18 bases lying between them. Germline V gene lookup returns CDR1 SGHRS and CDR2 YFSETQ. CDR3 sequence: CASSLAVLAYNPGELFF. In nucleotides, the CDR3 is TGCGCCAGCAGCTTGGCGGTGCTAGCGTATAACCCCGGGGAGCTGTTTTTT.

The chain recombines TRBV3-1 with TRBJ2-7; D is unresolved. V gave up 6 bases and J gave up 0 bases, with 12 bases separating them. The CDR3 covers 14 residues. Per the germline V gene, CDR1 is LGHDT and CDR2 is YNNKEL (reference sequence). CDR3 sequence (DNA): TGTGCCAGCAGTGGCGTTAGCAGCTCCTACGAGCAGTACTTC. Translating gives CASSGVSSSYEQYF.

This clonotype occurred many times. The J gene is TRBJ1-1, the V gene TRBV20-1; D not resolved. The V and J ends lost 3 bases and 3 bases respectively, with 8 bases between them. Looked up from germline, CDR1 is DFQATT and CDR2 is SNEGSKA (reference sequence). There are 12 residues in the CDR3. Written as DNA, the CDR3 is TGCAGTGCTAGGAACGGGCACACTGAAGCTTTCTTT. Translated, it gives CSARNGHTEAFF.

This clonotype was observed a single time. This may arise from a read error, as a much more abundant clone is one base away. This rearrangement joins TRBV10-3 to TRBJ2-7; D remains ambiguous. Germline V gene sequence: CDR1 ENHRY, CDR2 SYGVKD. The CDR3 totals 14 residues. DNA for the CDR3: TGTGCCATCAGTGAGGGCAGCTTTACCTACGAGCGGTACTTC. As protein: CAISEGSFTYERYF.

This clonotype was recorded many times. The V gene is TRBV12-3 or TRBV12-4, the J gene TRBJ2-7; D might be TRBD2 (6 bases). Trimming took off 0 bases at V and 5 bases at J, with 23 bases between the two ends. The CDR3 has 18 residues. CDR3 DNA: TGTGCCAGCAGTTTAGCGGAGTGGACAAGATCGGGGGAGAACGAGCAGTACTTC. It is translated as CASSLAEWTRSGENEQYF.